This T cell receptor beta chain was observed in a study of CD8+ T cells in alopecia areata (dated 2018 in TCRdb). Looking at the study overall: Treated patients were enrolled in an open-label pilot trial of oral tofacitinib at 5 to 10 mg twice daily for moderate-to-severe alopecia areata. Patients received tofacitinib for 6 to 18 months and were then followed off drug for 6 months to check for delayed response and recurrence. High-throughput TCRbeta sequencing was used to examine T cell clonal expansion in alopecia areata in both the C3H/HeJ mouse model and human patients. Patients on tofacitinib were biopsied at baseline and after 4 and 24 weeks of treatment, and several of the patients also had a later scalp biopsy. immunoSEQ multiplex PCR using 35 Vbeta forward primers and 13 Jbeta reverse primers was used to amplify TCRbeta CDR3 regions. On the human side, TCRbeta sequencing was run on scalp tissue and on sorted CD4+ and CD8+ peripheral blood T cells from healthy controls and from alopecia areata patients with either patchy or totalis/universalis disease. Scalp clonality was compared among normal scalp (n=4), patchy alopecia areata scalp (n=8), and alopecia totalis/universalis scalp (n=8). The RNA source kit depended on sample type: the PAXgene miRNA kit for fixed scalp, the miRNeasy kit for PBMCs, and the RNeasy kit for mouse skin. The research as a whole found: Lesional scalp, especially in alopecia totalis/universalis, showed higher clonality and more expanded CD8+ clones than normal scalp, suggesting antigenic drive. Shared TCR sequences between patients were less evident than in mice, which may be partly attributable to HLA diversity in the patient population. Resident alphabeta T cells in normal human skin are also sequenced, complicating scalp TCR repertoire analysis, unlike mouse skin dominated by gammadelta T cells.

This clone was observed a few times. Its antigen is currently not known. The input lacks base qualities; no much larger clone sits a single base away. From alopecia areata patients, peripheral blood was collected along with lesional scalp punch biopsies. After PBMCs were isolated by density centrifugation and stained for CD3, CD4 and CD8, a FACSAria was used to sort CD4+ and CD8+ T cells. The library was made by the immunoSEQ multiplex PCR assay. RNA was extracted from all samples and reverse transcribed into cDNA as template for TCR sequencing. SuperScript III was used to make first-strand cDNA, primed with a 2:1 mix of oligo-dT and random hexamers. A synthetic immune receptor repertoire was used to assess amplification bias, and residual bias was removed computationally. As for how the authors treated the data: Raw reads were preprocessed to remove errors, and CDR3 was defined by IMGT conventions from the conserved cysteine to phenylalanine. Clonality was calculated as 1 minus Shannon entropy normalized by log2 of the number of productive unique TCRs. Whether scalp clones were CD4 or CD8 was inferred by matching scalp TCRbeta sequences against CD4 and CD8 repertoires sorted from blood. The table comes from immuneACCESS by way of TCRdb, which keeps in-frame sequences with V and J called. Part of the clones is missing from these tables; in studies checked, under half for an unresolved V gene and the rest for unknown reasons. V, J and clone size were drawn from that table, and D and trimming were deduced from the DNA. For this sample the table gives about 160,000 clones, of which around 47% were detected only once. The top ten clonotypes cover about 6.3% of the sample.

Its CDR3 holds 15 amino acids, cysteine through phenylalanine. Solely the CDR3 DNA is kept, with 45 bases framed from the first base. V has 6 bases trimmed and J has 4 bases trimmed; junction bases matching no gene number 9. Via the germline V gene, CDR1 is MDHEN and CDR2 SYDVKM. The sequence joins TRBV28 to TRBJ2-7; 10 bases in between match TRBD2. The sequence came from a human donor with alopecia areata. The sequencing input was CD4+ T cells sorted from blood. The CDR3 in this case is CASSLSGRARYEQYF. At the DNA level, the sequence is TGTGCCAGCAGCTTGAGCGGGAGGGCCCGGTACGAGCAGTACTTC.